Here is one TCR beta chain with its context. Its antigen is not identified. Thyroid surgery had not been preceded by any treatment in any patient. The sample belongs to a study of metastatic and nonmetastatic thyroid tumors. Study-level results: Benign nodules were reported to have significantly lower TCR beta diversity than malignant thyroid tumors, in blood and tumor.

TCRdb re-analyzed the PCR reads through MiXCR. The sample holds about 20,000 clones, roughly a third seen once. This CDR3 spans 13 amino acids. Germline CDR1 is LGHNA and CDR2 is YNFKEQ. After removal of 7 bases from V and 7 bases from J, the junction contained 9 bases not matched to a gene. The chain couples TRBV4-2 to TRBJ2-7; 8 nucleotides align to TRBD2. This clonotype originated in a female donor with papillary thyroid cancer or a benign thyroid nodule (not recorded which). Some clones in this sample may be carry-over from other donors' samples. The material sequenced was tumor tissue. CDR3 in DNA: TGTGCCAGCAACTCGGGACTAGATGGGGAGCAGTACTTC. Its protein product is CASNSGLDGEQYF.